This T cell receptor beta chain was captured by sequencing in a study of PD-L1 blockade in urothelial cancer. On the study more broadly: Atezolizumab therapy began for patients in the mid-2010s, dosed at 1,200 mg intravenously every 3 weeks. Samples of blood were analyzed 3 weeks (second dose) and 6 weeks after treatment start. Study outcomes and limitations: When measured at 3 weeks, tumor-associated blood clones expanded more in durable-benefit patients.

Germline loops: CDR1 SGHRS, CDR2 YFSETQ. The CDR3 is made up of 16 amino acids. The junction had 9 bases not matched to a gene; V was cut back by 4 bases and J by 4 bases. Measured with immunoSEQ multiplex PCR; TCRdb has only the in-frame clones, and not every one. The repertoire holds 35,000 to 45,000 clones, with 80% to 90% as singletons. Regarding this clone: The antigen is undetermined.

Sample time point: peripheral blood 6 weeks after treatment start. This TCR came from a man aged 55 to 70 with urothelial cancer. This sample comprised PBMCs, obtained around atezolizumab (anti-PD-L1) treatment. The chain links TRBV5-1 to TRBJ2-1; 9 positions agree with TRBD2. The DNA for the CDR3 is TGCGCCAGCAGCACCTTAGCGGGGGCCGCTTACAATGAGCAGTTCTTC. This encodes CASSTLAGAAYNEQFF. The variable domain in full, completed from reference TRBV5-1 and TRBJ2-1, reads KAGVTQTPRYLIKTRGQQVTLSCSPISGHRSVSWYQQTPGQGLQFLFEYFSETQRNKGNFPGRFSGRQFSNSRSEMNVSTLELGDSALYLCASSTLAGAAYNEQFFGPGTRLTVL.